This is a list of T cell receptor beta chains from one sample in a study of radiotherapy plus CTLA-4 blockade in lung cancer. Sequencing was performed with immunoSEQ multiplex PCR; in TCRdb, only in-frame clones are kept and a portion is missing. The sample yields 62,000 or so clones, around three quarters seen once. The sequencing here drew on peripheral blood, taken from a patient treated with radiotherapy plus ipilimumab. These receptors came from a human donor with non-small cell lung cancer who had a complete response to radiotherapy plus ipilimumab. CDR3s include the opening cysteine and the closing phenylalanine or tryptophan. A D gene is named only where the DNA matches it firmly. Only some rows state a clone size, as once, few, many or a class for expanded clones.

D: NA
size: few
J: TRBJ1-3
V: TRBV5-6
DNA: TGTGCCAGCAGCTTGCCCGGAGGAAACACCATATATTTT
CDR3: CASSLPGGNTIYF

D: TRBD1
size: NA
J: TRBJ1-3
V: TRBV7-8
DNA: TGTGCCAGCAGCCGTGGGACAGAGGGAAACACCATATATTTT
CDR3: CASSRGTEGNTIYF

D: NA
size: NA
J: TRBJ2-4
V: TRBV2
DNA: TGTGCCAGCCGAAGTATAAACCTAGCCAAAAACATTCAGTACTTC
CDR3: CASRSINLAKNIQYF

D: NA
size: NA
J: TRBJ2-2
V: TRBV2
DNA: TGTGCCAGCAAATCGGGGGTGCAGACCGGGGAGCTGTTTTTT
CDR3: CASKSGVQTGELFF

D: NA
size: NA
J: TRBJ2-2
V: TRBV19
DNA: TGTGCCAGTAGTATAGAGGCTTGGGGTTCGAACACCGGGGAGCTGTTTTTT
CDR3: CASSIEAWGSNTGELFF

D: NA
size: NA
J: TRBJ1-5
V: TRBV7-9
DNA: TGTGCCAGCAGCTTGGGGGACAATAGCAATCAGCCCCAGCATTTT
CDR3: CASSLGDNSNQPQHF

D: NA
size: NA
J: TRBJ2-6
V: TRBV28
DNA: TGTGCCAGCAGTTTGGGATCGGCTGGGGCCAACGTCCTGACTTTC
CDR3: CASSLGSAGANVLTF

D: TRBD1
size: NA
J: TRBJ2-1
V: TRBV11-3
DNA: TGTGCCAGCAGCCCCGACAGGGACAATGAGCAGTTCTTC
CDR3: CASSPDRDNEQFF

D: TRBD1
size: NA
J: TRBJ2-1
V: TRBV18
DNA: TGTGCCAGCTCACCGGGGACAGGGGAGCATGAGCAGTTCTTC
CDR3: CASSPGTGEHEQFF

D: NA
size: few
J: TRBJ2-1
V: TRBV4-3
DNA: TGCGCCAGCAGCCAAGATCGGGCAGGCAATGAGCAGTTCTTC
CDR3: CASSQDRAGNEQFF

D: TRBD2
size: NA
J: TRBJ2-3
V: TRBV10-1
DNA: TGCGCCAGCAGTGAGTCGGCCGCGGGAGCAGGGAATACGCAGTATTTT
CDR3: CASSESAAGAGNTQYF

D: TRBD2
size: NA
J: TRBJ2-1
V: TRBV11-2
DNA: TGTGCCAGCAGCGTAGCGGGAGGGCCCCCCAATGAGCAGTTCTTC
CDR3: CASSVAGGPPNEQFF

D: TRBD1
size: NA
J: TRBJ1-5
V: TRBV28
DNA: TGTGCCAGCAGTTTACCGACAGGGAGGGGTCAGCCCCAGCATTTT
CDR3: CASSLPTGRGQPQHF

D: NA
size: NA
J: TRBJ1-2
V: TRBV14
DNA: TGTGCCAGCAGCCAAGCGGTGGGGTTCTATGGCTACACCTTC
CDR3: CASSQAVGFYGYTF

D: NA
size: NA
J: TRBJ1-1
V: TRBV5-4
DNA: TGTGCCAGCAGCTTGGCCGGGCAGGGGAACACTGAAGCTTTCTTT
CDR3: CASSLAGQGNTEAFF

D: NA
size: NA
J: TRBJ1-1
V: TRBV19
DNA: TGTGCCAGTAGTCCAGGGCTTGAGAGGTACACTGAAGCTTTCTTT
CDR3: CASSPGLERYTEAFF

D: NA
size: NA
J: TRBJ2-1
V: TRBV11-2
DNA: TGTGCCAGCAGCCTCAATAACGCCTACAATGAGCAGTTCTTC
CDR3: CASSLNNAYNEQFF

D: NA
size: NA
J: TRBJ1-5
V: TRBV7-2
DNA: TGTGCCAGCAGCCCCGCCCAAAATCAGCCCCAGCATTTT
CDR3: CASSPAQNQPQHF

D: NA
size: NA
J: TRBJ1-1
V: TRBV6-5
DNA: TGTGCCAGCAGTTACCAGGGCGTGAACACTGAAGCTTTCTTT
CDR3: CASSYQGVNTEAFF

D: NA
size: few
J: TRBJ1-2
V: TRBV7-2
DNA: TGTGCCAGCAGCTTAGCCCTGCTAGGTGGCTACACCTTC
CDR3: CASSLALLGGYTF

D: TRBD2
size: NA
J: TRBJ2-3
V: TRBV2
DNA: TGTGCCAGCAGTGTGGGGGGGAACACAGATACGCAGTATTTT
CDR3: CASSVGGNTDTQYF

D: TRBD1
size: NA
J: TRBJ1-1
V: TRBV12-5
DNA: TGTGCTAGTGGTTTGCTTACTCTGACAGGGCGTAGGAACACTGAAGCTTTCTTT
CDR3: CASGLLTLTGRRNTEAFF

D: NA
size: NA
J: TRBJ2-1
V: TRBV19
DNA: TGTGCCAGTAGTTCCAGTGGGGGGGGCTTTAATGAGCAGTTCTTC
CDR3: CASSSSGGGFNEQFF

D: NA
size: NA
J: TRBJ2-2
V: TRBV15
DNA: TGTGCCACCAGCACAATTACTGGAGGGGCCGGGGAGCTGTTTTTT
CDR3: CATSTITGGAGELFF

D: TRBD1
size: NA
J: TRBJ1-2
V: TRBV4-3
DNA: TGCGCCAGCAGCCTTCAAACAGGGGGCAAGGATGGAAACTATGGCTACACCTTC
CDR3: CASSLQTGGKDGNYGYTF

D: NA
size: NA
J: TRBJ1-1
V: TRBV19
DNA: TGTGCCAGTAGTATAGTAGGGCCCGGGGTGAACACTGAAGCTTTCTTT
CDR3: CASSIVGPGVNTEAFF

D: NA
size: once
J: TRBJ1-1
V: TRBV20-1
DNA: TGCAGTGCTAGTAGAGATGAGGAAGCTTTCTTT
CDR3: CSASRDEEAFF

D: TRBD1
size: NA
J: TRBJ1-6
V: TRBV19
DNA: TGTGCCAGCTGCCCAAACAGGGGGCAAAGCTCCTATAATTCACCCCTCCACTTT
CDR3: CASCPNRGQSSYNSPLHF

D: TRBD1
size: once
J: TRBJ2-3
V: TRBV11-3
DNA: TGTGCCAGCAGCTCGGGACAGTACCTTAACACAGATACGCAGTATTTT
CDR3: CASSSGQYLNTDTQYF

D: NA
size: NA
J: TRBJ1-4
V: TRBV15
DNA: TGTGCCACCAGCAGGGAAACAGTTATGTCATTAACAACTAATGAAAAACTGTTTTTT
CDR3: CATSRETVMSLTTNEKLFF

D: TRBD1
size: NA
J: TRBJ1-3
V: TRBV6-6
DNA: TGTGCCAGCAGAACCATGGGACAGGGGAGGTCCACCATATATTTT
CDR3: CASRTMGQGRSTIYF

D: NA
size: few
J: TRBJ2-1
V: TRBV10-1
DNA: TGCGCCAGCAGTCCGGACCCTAATGAGCAGTTCTTC
CDR3: CASSPDPNEQFF

D: NA
size: NA
J: TRBJ2-3
V: TRBV7-9
DNA: TGTGCCAGCAGCAAGAGAGGCCAGGTCAGCACAGATACGCAGTATTTT
CDR3: CASSKRGQVSTDTQYF

D: NA
size: NA
J: TRBJ2-7
V: TRBV14
DNA: TGTGCCAGCAGCCTAAACAGGGTTGGGTACGAGCAGTACTTC
CDR3: CASSLNRVGYEQYF

D: NA
size: NA
J: TRBJ2-1
V: TRBV19
DNA: TGTGCCAGTAGTGGCCGACAGAGGAGCTACAATGAGCAGTTCTTC
CDR3: CASSGRQRSYNEQFF

D: NA
size: once
J: TRBJ2-5
V: TRBV18
DNA: TGTGCCAGCTCACCTAGACCAGGGTTAAACCAAGAGACCCAGTACTTC
CDR3: CASSPRPGLNQETQYF

D: NA
size: once
J: TRBJ1-1
V: TRBV29-1
DNA: TGCAGCGGGAGGGGTCAGGGGAACACTGAAGCTTTCTTT
CDR3: CSGRGQGNTEAFF

D: NA
size: NA
J: TRBJ2-5
V: TRBV2
DNA: TGTGCCAGCAGTCCAATTTTTAGGCAGGGAAAGACCCAGTACTTC
CDR3: CASSPIFRQGKTQYF

D: TRBD2
size: once
J: TRBJ2-3
V: TRBV4-1
DNA: TGCGCCAGCAGCCAACGCCGGGGGGGCCAAGATACGCAGTATTTT
CDR3: CASSQRRGGQDTQYF

D: TRBD1
size: NA
J: TRBJ2-1
V: TRBV27
DNA: TGTGCCAGCAGCCCTCCGGACAGGGTCTACAATGAGCAGTTCTTC
CDR3: CASSPPDRVYNEQFF

D: NA
size: NA
J: TRBJ2-1
V: TRBV29-1
DNA: TGCAGCCTCTCGACCCGGGGGAATGGGGAGCAGTTCTTC
CDR3: CSLSTRGNGEQFF

D: NA
size: NA
J: TRBJ2-5
V: TRBV15
DNA: TGTGCCACCAGCAGAGGAGGGGCGCAAGAGACCCAGTACTTC
CDR3: CATSRGGAQETQYF

D: NA
size: NA
J: TRBJ2-3
V: TRBV19
DNA: TGTGCCAGTAGTCCCCAGACAGATACGCAGTATTTT
CDR3: CASSPQTDTQYF

D: NA
size: NA
J: TRBJ1-4
V: TRBV7-9
DNA: TGTGCCAGCAGCCCCCTTGGGTCGGCTAATGAAAAACTGTTTTTT
CDR3: CASSPLGSANEKLFF

D: TRBD1
size: NA
J: TRBJ1-2
V: TRBV4-3
DNA: TGCGCCAGCAGCCAAGATTCGGGACAGGGGAGTTCCTATGGCTACACCTTC
CDR3: CASSQDSGQGSSYGYTF

D: NA
size: NA
J: TRBJ1-5
V: TRBV29-1
DNA: TGCAGCGTTGTTCTGGAAGGTGGGCATCAGCCCCAGCATTTT
CDR3: CSVVLEGGHQPQHF

D: TRBD1
size: NA
J: TRBJ2-1
V: TRBV6-6
DNA: TGTGCCAGCAGTCAACGACAGGGGGTTACCTACAATGAGCAGTTCTTC
CDR3: CASSQRQGVTYNEQFF

D: NA
size: few
J: TRBJ2-2
V: TRBV6-7
DNA: TGTGCCAGCAGTTCGGCTGAGGGTCCCGGGGAGCTGTTTTTT
CDR3: CASSSAEGPGELFF

D: TRBD2
size: NA
J: TRBJ2-3
V: TRBV9
DNA: TGTGCCAGCAGCCCGGATCGGGAGGGCCGTACAGATACGCAGTATTTT
CDR3: CASSPDREGRTDTQYF

D: TRBD2
size: NA
J: TRBJ2-5
V: TRBV10-3
DNA: TGTGCCATCAGTGCGGCGGGAGGACCCCAAGAGACCCAGTACTTC
CDR3: CAISAAGGPQETQYF

D: NA
size: NA
J: TRBJ2-7
V: TRBV7-9
DNA: TGTGCCAGCAGCCTCCGGGCGGGCTACGAGCAGTACTTC
CDR3: CASSLRAGYEQYF